This is a list of T cell receptor beta chains from one sample in a study of graft-versus-host responses after intestinal transplantation. Sequencing was performed with immunoSEQ multiplex PCR; in TCRdb, only in-frame clones are kept and a portion is missing. Among about 46,000 clones listed, roughly 93% were seen once. The material sequenced was PBMCs, taken roughly 760 days after a first intestinal transplant, on the day of a second. The receptors originated from a human patient who received an intestinal transplant, so some T cells may come from the graft donor. CDR3s include the opening cysteine and the closing phenylalanine or tryptophan. The D gene is left open where the match is weak. The size entry is marked missing in some rows and otherwise reads once, few, many or a size class.

CDR3aa: CASSPSAGGPSTGELFF
CDR3nt: TGTGCCAGCAGCCCAAGTGCGGGAGGCCCATCCACCGGGGAGCTGTTTTTT
j_gene: TRBJ2-2
v_gene: TRBV7-3
abundance: .
d_gene: TRBD2

CDR3aa: CAWTWAGTQAFF
CDR3nt: TGTGCCTGGACATGGGCCGGGACTCAAGCTTTCTTT
j_gene: TRBJ1-1
v_gene: TRBV30
abundance: .
d_gene: .

CDR3aa: CASSMPGGQGFLAEQYF
CDR3nt: TGTGCCAGTAGTATGCCGGGAGGACAGGGGTTCCTCGCCGAGCAGTACTTC
j_gene: TRBJ2-7
v_gene: TRBV19
abundance: once
d_gene: TRBD1

CDR3aa: CASSSPGQSVQPQHF
CDR3nt: TGTGCCAGTAGTAGCCCGGGACAGTCTGTTCAGCCCCAGCATTTT
j_gene: TRBJ1-5
v_gene: TRBV19
abundance: few
d_gene: TRBD1

CDR3aa: CASKGLGQHNQPQHF
CDR3nt: TGTGCCAGCAAAGGCCTTGGGCAGCACAATCAGCCCCAGCATTTT
j_gene: TRBJ1-5
v_gene: TRBV6-4
abundance: .
d_gene: .

CDR3aa: CASSRGGPDSGNTIYF
CDR3nt: TGTGCTAGCAGCCGGGGGGGACCCGACTCTGGAAACACCATATATTTT
j_gene: TRBJ1-3
v_gene: TRBV7-7
abundance: few
d_gene: .

CDR3aa: CASSEYRSSGANVLTF
CDR3nt: TGTGCCAGCAGTGAATACAGATCCTCTGGGGCCAACGTCCTGACTTTC
j_gene: TRBJ2-6
v_gene: TRBV6-1
abundance: .
d_gene: .

CDR3aa: CASRRDSNTDTQYF
CDR3nt: TGTGCCAGCAGGCGGGACAGCAACACAGATACGCAGTATTTT
j_gene: TRBJ2-3
v_gene: TRBV2
abundance: .
d_gene: .

CDR3aa: CASSEQGSASPLHF
CDR3nt: TGTGCCAGCAGTGAACAGGGTTCAGCGTCACCCCTCCACTTT
j_gene: TRBJ1-6
v_gene: TRBV2
abundance: .
d_gene: .

CDR3aa: CASSVGQGNEKLFF
CDR3nt: TGTGCCAGCAGCGTAGGGCAGGGGAATGAAAAACTGTTTTTT
j_gene: TRBJ1-4
v_gene: TRBV9
abundance: .
d_gene: .

CDR3aa: CAISADLDRPNQPQHF
CDR3nt: TGTGCCATCAGTGCCGATTTGGACAGGCCCAATCAGCCCCAGCATTTT
j_gene: TRBJ1-5
v_gene: TRBV10-3
abundance: .
d_gene: TRBD1

CDR3aa: CASARAGNLAGAPNEQFF
CDR3nt: TGTGCCAGCGCAAGGGCGGGGAATTTGGCGGGAGCCCCCAATGAGCAGTTCTTC
j_gene: TRBJ2-1
v_gene: TRBV21-1
abundance: .
d_gene: .

CDR3aa: CASSSIQEQFF
CDR3nt: TGTGCCAGCAGTAGCATCCAGGAGCAGTTCTTC
j_gene: TRBJ2-1
v_gene: TRBV9
abundance: .
d_gene: .

CDR3aa: CASSLQGAGEQYF
CDR3nt: TGTGCCAGCAGCTTGCAGGGAGCGGGCGAGCAGTACTTC
j_gene: TRBJ2-7
v_gene: TRBV7-9
abundance: .
d_gene: .

CDR3aa: CASSDPGLAGPYNEQFF
CDR3nt: TGCGCCAGCAGTGACCCGGGACTAGCGGGACCCTACAATGAGCAGTTCTTC
j_gene: TRBJ2-1
v_gene: TRBV10-1
abundance: .
d_gene: TRBD2

CDR3aa: CASSLLGEEPYF
CDR3nt: TGTGCCAGCAGCTTATTGGGGGAGGAGCCTTATTTT
j_gene: TRBJ2-3
v_gene: TRBV11-3
abundance: .
d_gene: .

CDR3aa: CASSPDPGQPQHF
CDR3nt: TGTGCCAGCTCACCTGACCCGGGGCAGCCCCAGCATTTT
j_gene: TRBJ1-5
v_gene: TRBV18
abundance: .
d_gene: .

CDR3aa: CASSKTPGTGGNEQYF
CDR3nt: TGCGCCAGCAGTAAAACTCCCGGGACAGGGGGCAACGAGCAGTACTTC
j_gene: TRBJ2-7
v_gene: TRBV5-1
abundance: .
d_gene: TRBD1

CDR3aa: CASSKTAYGYTF
CDR3nt: TGCGCCAGCAGTAAGACAGCCTATGGCTACACCTTC
j_gene: TRBJ1-2
v_gene: TRBV5-1
abundance: .
d_gene: .

CDR3aa: CASSLVRGGSTDTQYF
CDR3nt: TGCGCCAGCAGCTTGGTAAGGGGAGGGAGCACAGATACGCAGTATTTT
j_gene: TRBJ2-3
v_gene: TRBV5-1
abundance: once
d_gene: TRBD2

CDR3aa: CASSRKWGAADTGELFF
CDR3nt: TGTGCCAGCAGCCGCAAGTGGGGGGCCGCGGACACCGGGGAGCTGTTTTTT
j_gene: TRBJ2-2
v_gene: TRBV11-2
abundance: .
d_gene: .

CDR3aa: CASSSPGSGSTYEQYF
CDR3nt: TGTGCCAGCAGCTCTCCGGGTAGCGGGAGTACCTACGAGCAGTACTTC
j_gene: TRBJ2-7
v_gene: TRBV28
abundance: .
d_gene: TRBD2

CDR3aa: CASTSGQGTDTQYF
CDR3nt: TGCGCCAGCACCAGCGGACAGGGGACAGATACGCAGTATTTT
j_gene: TRBJ2-3
v_gene: TRBV5-1
abundance: .
d_gene: TRBD1

CDR3aa: CASSLALATEAFF
CDR3nt: TGTGCCAGCAGCTTAGCCCTGGCCACTGAAGCTTTCTTT
j_gene: TRBJ1-1
v_gene: TRBV7-2
abundance: once
d_gene: .

CDR3aa: CASSAADGNTIYF
CDR3nt: TGCGCCAGCAGTGCGGCTGATGGAAACACCATATATTTT
j_gene: TRBJ1-3
v_gene: TRBV10-2
abundance: .
d_gene: .

CDR3aa: CASSLWGTGGNEQFF
CDR3nt: TGTGCCAGCAGCTTATGGGGGACAGGGGGCAATGAGCAGTTCTTC
j_gene: TRBJ2-1
v_gene: TRBV13
abundance: .
d_gene: TRBD1

CDR3aa: CASSVLWGDTEAFF
CDR3nt: TGTGCCAGCAGCGTCCTCTGGGGGGACACTGAAGCTTTCTTT
j_gene: TRBJ1-1
v_gene: TRBV9
abundance: .
d_gene: .

CDR3aa: CASTTSGRNTDTQYF
CDR3nt: TGTGCCAGTACGACTAGCGGGAGAAACACAGATACGCAGTATTTT
j_gene: TRBJ2-3
v_gene: TRBV19
abundance: .
d_gene: TRBD2

CDR3aa: CASSTGLFQNTGELFF
CDR3nt: TGTGCCAGCAGCACGGGACTTTTTCAGAACACCGGGGAGCTGTTTTTT
j_gene: TRBJ2-2
v_gene: TRBV7-6
abundance: .
d_gene: .

CDR3aa: CSARAGPNYEQYF
CDR3nt: TGCAGCGCCCGGGCGGGACCGAACTACGAGCAGTACTTC
j_gene: TRBJ2-7
v_gene: TRBV29-1
abundance: .
d_gene: .

CDR3aa: CASNPGHRTDTQYF
CDR3nt: TGCGCCAGCAATCCGGGACATCGCACAGATACGCAGTATTTT
j_gene: TRBJ2-3
v_gene: TRBV10-1
abundance: .
d_gene: .

CDR3aa: CASSLSYEQYF
CDR3nt: TGTGCCAGCAGCCTCTCCTACGAGCAGTACTTC
j_gene: TRBJ2-7
v_gene: TRBV7-3
abundance: .
d_gene: .

CDR3aa: CASSRLNAKNIQYF
CDR3nt: TGTGCCAGCAGCCGCCTTAATGCCAAAAACATTCAGTACTTC
j_gene: TRBJ2-4
v_gene: TRBV7-9
abundance: .
d_gene: .

CDR3aa: CSVEWLLQETQYF
CDR3nt: TGCAGCGTTGAATGGTTACTGCAAGAGACCCAGTACTTC
j_gene: TRBJ2-5
v_gene: TRBV29-1
abundance: .
d_gene: .

CDR3aa: CASSLLRDRKVSNSPLHF
CDR3nt: TGTGCCAGCAGTCTTCTCCGGGACAGGAAGGTTTCGAATTCACCCCTCCACTTT
j_gene: TRBJ1-6
v_gene: TRBV27
abundance: .
d_gene: TRBD1

CDR3aa: CATSRDNSYYEQYF
CDR3nt: TGTGCCACCAGCAGAGATAACAGTTACTACGAGCAGTACTTC
j_gene: TRBJ2-7
v_gene: TRBV15
abundance: .
d_gene: .

CDR3aa: CASSPGYNEQFF
CDR3nt: TGTGCCAGCAGTCCCGGGTACAATGAGCAGTTCTTC
j_gene: TRBJ2-1
v_gene: TRBV6-1
abundance: .
d_gene: .

CDR3aa: CASSAGQGLETQYF
CDR3nt: TGTGCCAGCAGTGCGGGACAGGGGTTAGAGACCCAGTACTTC
j_gene: TRBJ2-5
v_gene: TRBV11-3
abundance: .
d_gene: TRBD1

CDR3aa: CASSPTGPGELFF
CDR3nt: TGTGCCAGCAGCCCCACTGGGCCCGGGGAGCTGTTTTTT
j_gene: TRBJ2-2
v_gene: TRBV7-3
abundance: .
d_gene: .

CDR3aa: CASSSPGGGNEQFF
CDR3nt: TGTGCCAGCAGCTCCCCGGGCGGGGGCAATGAGCAGTTCTTC
j_gene: TRBJ2-1
v_gene: TRBV27
abundance: once
d_gene: TRBD2

CDR3aa: CASSYGGLQFF
CDR3nt: TGTGCCAGCAGTTACGGGGGGCTTCAGTTCTTC
j_gene: TRBJ2-1
v_gene: TRBV6-5
abundance: .
d_gene: .

CDR3aa: CASSGGGREQYF
CDR3nt: TGTGCCAGTAGCGGAGGGGGCAGAGAGCAGTACTTC
j_gene: TRBJ2-7
v_gene: TRBV19
abundance: .
d_gene: .

CDR3aa: CARSGRQGARELFF
CDR3nt: TGTGCCAGAAGCGGACGACAGGGGGCGCGGGAGCTGTTTTTT
j_gene: TRBJ2-2
v_gene: TRBV7-5
abundance: .
d_gene: .

CDR3aa: CASSRDRTSNQPQHF
CDR3nt: TGTGCCAGCAGTCGGGACAGAACAAGCAATCAGCCCCAGCATTTT
j_gene: TRBJ1-5
v_gene: TRBV6-5
abundance: .
d_gene: TRBD1

CDR3aa: CSVPGNTEAFF
CDR3nt: TGCAGCGTTCCAGGGAACACTGAAGCTTTCTTT
j_gene: TRBJ1-1
v_gene: TRBV29-1
abundance: .
d_gene: .